The 25 T cell receptor beta chains below were found in one sample sequenced in a study of CD8 T cells in Susac syndrome. cDNA came from about 0.5 to 1 ug RNA primed by random hexamers. TCRdb independently ran MiXCR on the immunoSEQ multiplex PCR reads; one entry per CDR3 protein. Altogether about 210,000 distinct CDR3 sequences are present, about 95% being singletons, with the ten largest covering 0.085% to 0.095%. The sequenced material came from CD4+ T cells from PBMCs. Receptor source: a human donor with multiple sclerosis.

The chain combines TRBV20-1 with TRBJ2-1; 7 bases line up with TRBD2. The CDR3 covers 14 residues. Germline V lookup: CDR1 DFQATT, CDR2 SNEGSKA (reference sequence). V lost 3 bases to trimming and J lost 0 bases; unmatched junction nucleotides: 2. The chain's CDR3 is CSASGRNSYNEQFF. DNA of the CDR3: TGCAGTGCTAGCGGGAGGAACTCCTACAATGAGCAGTTCTTC.

V and J are TRBV20-1 and TRBJ2-3; 9 nucleotides align to TRBD2. This CDR3 region has 14 residues. With 6 bases clipped from V and 0 bases from J, the junction kept 4 bases outside the gene matches. Germline V gives CDR1 DFQATT, CDR2 SNEGSKA (reference sequence). This CDR3 is CSAVLAGSTDTQYF. The CDR3 DNA follows: TGCAGTGCCGTCCTAGCGGGGAGCACAGATACGCAGTATTTT.

The gene calls are TRBV12-3 or TRBV12-4 and TRBJ1-5; 7 nucleotides line up with TRBD1. This CDR3 is 12 amino acids long. Germline trimming cut 10 bases from V and 6 bases from J; bases unmatched to any gene: 6. CDR3 DNA sequence: TGTGCCACCCAACAGGGGCTTCAGCCCCAGCATTTT. Its protein is CATQQGLQPQHF.

This clonotype showed up just once. This chain uses TRBV28 with TRBJ2-7, with D perhaps matching TRBD1 or TRBD2 (5 bases each). The germline CDR1 and CDR2 sequences are MDHEN and SYDVKM. V shed 7 bases and J shed 6 bases, with 22 bases lying between them. This CDR3 spans 15 amino acids. This chain's CDR3 is CASKGSGTVESEQYF. DNA of the CDR3: TGTGCCAGCAAAGGTTCCGGGACCGTGGAAAGCGAGCAGTACTTC.

The gene calls are TRBV20-1 and TRBJ1-1; D ambiguous. This CDR3 contains 13 residues. The V and J ends lost 3 bases and 1 base respectively, with 9 bases between them. Germline V gene lookup returns CDR1 DFQATT and CDR2 SNEGSKA (reference sequence). CDR3 nucleotides: TGCAGTGCTAGGATGACACCGAACACTGAAGCTTTCTTT. Its protein product is CSARMTPNTEAFF.

V is TRBV7-9 and J is TRBJ2-3, with no clear D. CDR1 is SEHNR, CDR2 FQNEAQ, per germline (reference sequence). There are 13 residues in the CDR3. V was cut by 1 base and J by 4 bases, with 6 bases left in between. The CDR3: CASSLVGPDTQYF. CDR3 bases: TGTGCCAGCAGCTTAGTTGGCCCAGATACGCAGTATTTT.

The gene calls are TRBV5-1 and TRBJ2-5; D is possibly TRBD1 (6 bases). The CDR3 is 13 residues long. Trimming took 2 bases from V and 3 from J, leaving 8 bases between them. CDR1 and CDR2 from the germline V gene are SGHRS and YFSETQ. In DNA, the CDR3 is TGCGCCAGCAGCTTAGAGGGGGAAGAGACCCAGTACTTC. It specifies CASSLEGEETQYF. The full variable domain, rest sourced from reference TRBV5-1 and TRBJ2-5, is KAGVTQTPRYLIKTRGQQVTLSCSPISGHRSVSWYQQTPGQGLQFLFEYFSETQRNKGNFPGRFSGRQFSNSRSEMNVSTLELGDSALYLCASSLEGEETQYFGPGTRLLVL.

V is TRBV20-1 and J is TRBJ2-7; 9 positions match TRBD2. Germline values: CDR1 DFQATT, CDR2 SNEGSKA (reference sequence). This CDR3 is built from 14 residues. V shed 3 bases, J shed 6 bases, and the junction held 9 bases outside the gene matches. The CDR3 bases are TGCAGTGCTAGTGTTGGCGGGAGGGGTCTCGAGCAGTACTTC. The encoded protein is CSASVGGRGLEQYF.

The gene calls are TRBV9 and TRBJ2-7; the match to TRBD1 covers 9 bases. The germline CDR1 and CDR2 sequences are SGDLS and YYNGEE. The CDR3 is 14 amino acids. The trim removed 3 bases at V and 6 bases at J, leaving 7 bases unmatched. The CDR3 coding sequence is TGTGCCAGCAGCGCCGGACAGGGGTGGGCCGAGCAGTACTTC. This sequence encodes CASSAGQGWAEQYF.

The chain has TRBV5-4 and TRBJ1-2; maybe TRBD1 (6 bases). Trimming shortened V by 4 bases and J by 8 bases, and 15 bases separated the two germline ends. Germline V CDR1 and CDR2: SGHNT, YYREEE (reference sequence). The CDR3 covers 13 residues. Written as DNA, the CDR3 is TGTGCCAGCAGCCCCTGGGGAAGGGGGGGCTACACCTTC. It codes for CASSPWGRGGYTF.

This clonotype appeared once. This chain joins TRBV5-4 and TRBJ2-7; 9 nucleotides line up with TRBD1. The CDR3 runs to 15 residues. V trimming: 1 base; J trimming: 6 bases; junction bases outside the gene matches: 8. CDR1 and CDR2 from the germline V gene are SGHNT and YYREEE (reference sequence). The CDR3 here is CASSLNRQGGPEQYF. The CDR3 region has the DNA TGTGCCAGCAGCTTGAACCGACAGGGGGGGCCCGAGCAGTACTTC.

DNA for the CDR3: TGTGCTAGTGGGAAAGGCAGGGGAGGATTCAATGAGCAGTTCTTC. Its translation: CASGKGRGGFNEQFF. The chain has TRBV12-5 and TRBJ2-1, with D possibly being TRBD1 or TRBD2 (6 bases each). V was cut by 6 bases and J by 6 bases, with 18 bases left in between. Germline V gives CDR1 LGHNT, CDR2 FRNRAP. The CDR3 covers 15 residues.

This clonotype was observed a handful of times. The chain couples TRBV15 to TRBJ2-5; D may be TRBD2 (6 bases). Germline values: CDR1 LNHNV, CDR2 YYDKDF (reference sequence). The CDR3 runs 14 residues. Trimming removed 1 base from V and 2 bases from J, with 8 bases in between. The CDR3 coding sequence is TGTGCCACCAGCAGAGTCCGGGGGCAAGAGACCCAGTACTTC. This codes for CATSRVRGQETQYF.

V gene TRBV7-3 combines with J gene TRBJ2-1; no reliable D call. In germline, CDR1 is SGHTA, CDR2 FQGTGA. CDR3 size: 15 residues. Trimming cost V 5 bases and J 0 bases, with 11 bases left between them. CDR3 sequence reads: CASSPTSSSYNEQFF. DNA of the CDR3: TGTGCCAGCAGCCCGACTTCAAGCTCCTACAATGAGCAGTTCTTC. The full variable domain, in which reference TRBV7-3 and TRBJ2-1 provide the parts outside the CDR3, is GAGVSQTPSNKVTEKGKYVELRCDPISGHTALYWYRQSLGQGPEFLIYFQGTGAADDSGLPNDRFFAVRPEGSVSTLKIQRTERGDSAVYLCASSPTSSSYNEQFFGPGTRLTVL.

The V and J genes are TRBV20-1 and TRBJ2-4; a weak D match, TRBD2 (6 bases). The germline V gene encodes CDR1 DFQATT and CDR2 SNEGSKA (reference sequence). V shed 0 bases and J shed 9 bases, with 12 bases lying between them. The CDR3 consists of 13 residues. The CDR3 loop is CSARDRVEGIQYF. The CDR3, as DNA: TGCAGTGCTAGAGATCGAGTGGAGGGCATTCAGTACTTC.

As to this clonotype: A read error may produce the germline difference seen at one junction end. The chain is built from TRBV12-3 or TRBV12-4 and TRBJ2-3; TRBD1 matches 7 bases. This CDR3 region has 12 residues. This CDR3 is CASSSAKGASDF. The CDR3 DNA sequence: TGTGCCAGCAGTTCCGCAAAGGGGGCCTCGGATTTT.

This clonotype was detected a few times. The chain carries TRBV30 and TRBJ2-7; D remains unclear. V was cut by 0 bases and J by 1 base, with 4 bases left in between. Germline V gene sequence: CDR1 GTSNPN, CDR2 SVGIG (reference sequence). The CDR3 is 12 amino acids. For the CDR3, the DNA is TGTGCCTGGAGTGTCGAGTCCTACGAGCAGTACTTC. Its translation: CAWSVESYEQYF.

The chain is built from TRBV7-8 and TRBJ2-2; D ambiguous. CDR3 size: 14 residues. Per germline, CDR1 SGHVS and CDR2 FQNEAQ. V gave up 2 bases and J gave up 4 bases, with 8 bases separating them. CDR3: CASSLSGFTGELFF. CDR3 coding DNA: TGTGCCAGCAGCTTATCGGGTTTCACCGGGGAGCTGTTTTTT. The full variable domain, its missing parts supplied by reference TRBV7-8 and TRBJ2-2, is GAGVSQSPRYKVAKRGQDVALRCDPISGHVSLFWYQQALGQGPEFLTYFQNEAQLDKSGLPSDRFFAERPEGSVSTLKIQRTQQEDSAVYLCASSLSGFTGELFFGEGSRLTVL.

This chain uses TRBV5-1 with TRBJ1-6; 7 nucleotides match TRBD1. Germline CDR1 reads SGHRS; CDR2 reads YFSETQ. Losses at the gene ends were 6 bases for V and 7 bases for J; bases not matched to a gene: 10. The CDR3 is 15 amino acids. In DNA form, the CDR3 reads TGCGCCAGCACTGGGGGCGGGACAGCAAATTCACCCCTCCACTTT. It codes for CASTGGGTANSPLHF. Supplemented by reference TRBV5-1 and TRBJ1-6, the full variable domain reads KAGVTQTPRYLIKTRGQQVTLSCSPISGHRSVSWYQQTPGQGLQFLFEYFSETQRNKGNFPGRFSGRQFSNSRSEMNVSTLELGDSALYLCASTGGGTANSPLHFGNGTRLTVT.

The chain joins TRBV20-1 to TRBJ1-5; D is possibly TRBD1 (6 bases). Germline-derived CDR1 and CDR2 are DFQATT and SNEGSKA (reference sequence). CDR3 size: 15 residues. The V gene lost 0 bases and the J gene lost 4 bases, with 13 bases spanning the gap. The CDR3 DNA follows: TGCAGTGCTAGAGAGGGTGAGGGGGAAAATCAGCCCCAGCATTTT. This encodes CSAREGEGENQPQHF.

The genes are TRBV20-1 and TRBJ2-7, with 7 positions matching TRBD1. There are 13 residues in the CDR3. V was pared by 5 bases and J by 7 bases, with 11 bases of the junction left unmatched. Germline CDR1 is DFQATT and CDR2 is SNEGSKA (reference sequence). The CDR3 reads CSAERQGPGEQYF. The DNA for the CDR3 is TGCAGTGCTGAGCGACAGGGCCCAGGGGAGCAGTACTTC.

V and J are TRBV3-1 and TRBJ1-5; the D gene is possibly TRBD1 (6 bases). Between the trimmed V and J ends, which lost 4 bases and 5 bases, there was a span of 12 bases. The length of the CDR3 is 14 residues. The germline CDR1 and CDR2 sequences are LGHDT and YNNKEL (reference sequence). Here the CDR3 reads CASSRDGGDQPQHF. DNA for the CDR3: TGTGCCAGCAGCCGGGACGGGGGCGATCAGCCCCAGCATTTT.

The chain joins TRBV29-1 to TRBJ1-2, with 8 bases lining up with TRBD1. The CDR3 has 12 residues. Germline V CDR1 and CDR2: SQVTM, ANQGSEA. Trimming removed 8 bases from V and 3 bases from J; junction bases left unmatched: 5. The CDR3 sequence: CSFGQGDYGYTF. The CDR3 bases are TGCAGCTTCGGACAGGGAGACTATGGCTACACCTTC.

The chain employs TRBV29-1 and TRBJ2-7, with D unresolved. This CDR3 spans 13 amino acids. Germline V gene data show CDR1 as SQVTM and CDR2 as ANQGSEA. V lost 0 bases, J lost 1 base, and 7 bases lay in between. CDR3 coding DNA: TGCAGCGTTGAAGACAGGCCATCCTACGAGCAGTACTTC. Its protein product is CSVEDRPSYEQYF.

The chain is built from TRBV29-1 and TRBJ1-2, with unresolved D. The V end was cut by 3 bases, the J end by 8 bases, with 19 bases between. The CDR3 contains 14 residues. Germline CDR1 reads SQVTM; CDR2 reads ANQGSEA. The CDR3 spells CSVEEPIDARGYTF. In DNA form, the CDR3 reads TGCAGCGTTGAGGAGCCTATAGACGCCAGGGGCTACACCTTC.